A selection of T cell receptor beta chains follows, all from one sample in a study of blood T cell repertoires in COVID-19. Data came from immunoSEQ multiplex PCR; TCRdb stores just in-frame clones and leaves some out. The sample carries about 410,000 clones, just over 85% recorded once. Specimen: peripheral blood. These receptors were taken from a woman aged 30 to 39 with active or convalescent COVID-19. CDR3s include the opening cysteine and the closing phenylalanine or tryptophan. The order of the fields is clone size, V gene, J gene, D gene, CDR3 DNA, CDR3 protein. D genes are given only for firm matches. Expanded clones get a size class; other rows say once, few or many, or leave the size out.

size: .
V: TRBV5-1
J: TRBJ2-2
D: TRBD1
DNA: TGCGCCAGCAGCTTGACAGGGGGAGACACCGGGGAGCTGTTTTTT
CDR3: CASSLTGGDTGELFF

size: .
V: TRBV6-6
J: TRBJ1-1
D: .
DNA: TGTGCCAGCAGTCAGGACAGTAATACTGAAGCTTTCTTT
CDR3: CASSQDSNTEAFF

size: .
V: TRBV18
J: TRBJ2-7
D: .
DNA: TGTGCCAGCTCACCGGGTCCTAGCCAAACCTACGAGCAGTACTTC
CDR3: CASSPGPSQTYEQYF

size: .
V: TRBV29-1
J: TRBJ1-2
D: .
DNA: TGCAGCGTTCTGAACGAAGGGAGGGGTGGCTACACCTTC
CDR3: CSVLNEGRGGYTF

size: .
V: TRBV5-5
J: TRBJ1-2
D: .
DNA: TGTGCCAGCAGCTTGGGGCGGGGGGCCTATGGCTACACCTTC
CDR3: CASSLGRGAYGYTF

size: .
V: TRBV2
J: TRBJ1-2
D: .
DNA: TGTGCCAGCAGTGCCAAGATGGAGGGGAGGGCTTGGGGCTACACCTTC
CDR3: CASSAKMEGRAWGYTF

size: once
V: TRBV6-6
J: TRBJ1-4
D: TRBD1
DNA: TGTGCCAGCAGTTACGGACAGGGCTTTGAAAAACTGTTTTTT
CDR3: CASSYGQGFEKLFF

size: .
V: TRBV9
J: TRBJ2-6
D: .
DNA: TGTGCCAGCAGCGCCTCTACCGGGATCCCCTCTGGGGCCAACGTCCTGACTTTC
CDR3: CASSASTGIPSGANVLTF

size: .
V: TRBV28
J: TRBJ1-1
D: .
DNA: TGTGCCAGCAGTTTAGCGCCCACTGAAGCTTTCTTT
CDR3: CASSLAPTEAFF

size: .
V: TRBV18
J: TRBJ1-2
D: .
DNA: TGTGCCAGCTCACCTCCAGGGCTTAACTATGGCTACACCTTC
CDR3: CASSPPGLNYGYTF

size: few
V: TRBV11-2
J: TRBJ2-5
D: TRBD2
DNA: TGTGCCAGCAGCTTAGGGGGGCTAGCGGGATTGAAACGAGAGACCCAGTACTTC
CDR3: CASSLGGLAGLKRETQYF

size: .
V: TRBV4-1
J: TRBJ2-3
D: TRBD2
DNA: TGCGCCAGCAGCGGACGACTAGCGGGAGCTCCAGATACGCAGTATTTT
CDR3: CASSGRLAGAPDTQYF

size: .
V: TRBV10-2
J: TRBJ2-3
D: TRBD2
DNA: TGCGCCAGCAGTGAGGTTGTGGTGCTAGCGGGAGTACTTAATTTT
CDR3: CASSEVVVLAGVLNF

size: .
V: TRBV6-5
J: TRBJ1-5
D: TRBD1
DNA: TGTGCCAGCAGTAGGGACAGGGGCGGGGATCAGCCCCAGCATTTT
CDR3: CASSRDRGGDQPQHF

size: .
V: TRBV3-1/TRBV3-2
J: TRBJ1-6
D: TRBD1
DNA: TGTGCCAGCAGCCTCGGGACAGCTAATTCACCCCTCCACTTT
CDR3: CASSLGTANSPLHF

size: .
V: TRBV18
J: TRBJ2-1
D: TRBD2
DNA: TGTGCCAGCTCAACGTACCGGACTAGCGGGAGGGCCCTCGATGAGCAGTTCTTC
CDR3: CASSTYRTSGRALDEQFF

size: .
V: TRBV6-6
J: TRBJ2-7
D: .
DNA: TGTGCCAGCAGTCGGGGTAATCCACAGGTTTACGAGCAGTACTTC
CDR3: CASSRGNPQVYEQYF

size: .
V: TRBV28
J: TRBJ1-3
D: .
DNA: TGTGCCAGTTGGGGGACTAACACCATATATTTT
CDR3: CASWGTNTIYF

size: .
V: TRBV29-1
J: TRBJ2-5
D: TRBD1
DNA: TGCAGCGTTGCCCACAGGGGCCAAGAGACCCAGTACTTC
CDR3: CSVAHRGQETQYF

size: .
V: TRBV20-1
J: TRBJ1-5
D: .
DNA: TGCAGTGCTAGTTTTGACATAAGCCAGCCCCAGCATTTT
CDR3: CSASFDISQPQHF

size: .
V: TRBV2
J: TRBJ2-1
D: TRBD2
DNA: TGTGCCAGCATGCTCGGACTAGTGGGTGAGCAGTTCTTC
CDR3: CASMLGLVGEQFF

size: .
V: TRBV4-1
J: TRBJ2-2
D: TRBD1
DNA: TGCGCCAGCAGCCAATGGGACAGGGAAGGCGGGGAGCTGTTTTTT
CDR3: CASSQWDREGGELFF

size: .
V: TRBV28
J: TRBJ2-1
D: TRBD1
DNA: TGTGCCAGCAGTTTAAGGGGACAGGTGTCGAATGAGCAGTTCTTC
CDR3: CASSLRGQVSNEQFF

size: .
V: TRBV5-8
J: TRBJ1-5
D: .
DNA: TGTGCCAGCAGCTTGAGTAGATCCAATCAGCCCCAGCATTTT
CDR3: CASSLSRSNQPQHF

size: .
V: TRBV10-2
J: TRBJ1-6
D: .
DNA: TGCGCCAGCAGTGATATGGGGGCTACAAATTCACCCCTCCACTTT
CDR3: CASSDMGATNSPLHF

size: .
V: TRBV6-5
J: TRBJ2-3
D: TRBD2
DNA: TGTGCCAGCAGGCGACTAGCGGGTACAGATACGCAGTATTTT
CDR3: CASRRLAGTDTQYF

size: .
V: TRBV6-2/TRBV6-3
J: TRBJ2-1
D: TRBD2
DNA: TGTGCCAGCAGTACCCTCTTTGCAGCGGGAGGGTACAATGAGCAGTTCTTC
CDR3: CASSTLFAAGGYNEQFF

size: few
V: TRBV10-3
J: TRBJ1-4
D: TRBD1
DNA: TGTGCCATCAGTGAGGAAGCGACAGGGCTGGGTGAAAAACTGTTTTTT
CDR3: CAISEEATGLGEKLFF

size: .
V: TRBV11-2
J: TRBJ1-5
D: .
DNA: TGTGCCAGCAGCTTGTATGTCACCCGGTATGAACCCCAGCATTTT
CDR3: CASSLYVTRYEPQHF

size: .
V: TRBV24-1
J: TRBJ2-5
D: TRBD1
DNA: TGTGCCACCAGTGACGGGACAGGCTACCAAGAGACCCAGTACTTC
CDR3: CATSDGTGYQETQYF

size: .
V: TRBV3-1/TRBV3-2
J: TRBJ2-7
D: TRBD2
DNA: TGTGCCAGCAGCCAAGATTTCGGGGTAGGACTAGCGGGTTACGAGCAGTACTTC
CDR3: CASSQDFGVGLAGYEQYF

size: once
V: TRBV30
J: TRBJ1-1
D: .
DNA: TGTGCCTTCGCGCGGGCAGGGAACACTGAAGCTTTCTTT
CDR3: CAFARAGNTEAFF

size: .
V: TRBV3-1/TRBV3-2
J: TRBJ2-2
D: TRBD2
DNA: TGTGCCAGCCTGAATAGTAGGTGGGAGGGAAACACCGGGGAGCTGTTTTTT
CDR3: CASLNSRWEGNTGELFF

size: .
V: TRBV19
J: TRBJ2-1
D: TRBD2
DNA: TGTGCCAGTAGTATAGATGTAGCGGGGGGACGTGACAATGAGCAGTTCTTC
CDR3: CASSIDVAGGRDNEQFF

size: .
V: TRBV7-9
J: TRBJ2-3
D: TRBD1
DNA: TGTGCCAGCAGCTTGGGCTTGGGACAGGGGAGCACAGATACGCAGTATTTT
CDR3: CASSLGLGQGSTDTQYF

size: .
V: TRBV5-1
J: TRBJ2-3
D: TRBD1
DNA: TGCGCCAGCAGTGCCATCATCGGCCGGGGACAGGGGTATAGCACAGATACGCAGTATTTT
CDR3: CASSAIIGRGQGYSTDTQYF

size: .
V: TRBV5-4
J: TRBJ2-3
D: .
DNA: TGTGCCAGCAGCCCCTCGGGGGAAACAGATACGCAGTATTTT
CDR3: CASSPSGETDTQYF

size: .
V: TRBV5-4
J: TRBJ2-7
D: .
DNA: TGTGCCAGCAGCTTGGAAGCCGCGGTGTCCGAGCAGTACTTC
CDR3: CASSLEAAVSEQYF

size: .
V: TRBV11-3
J: TRBJ1-2
D: TRBD1
DNA: TGTGCCAGCAGCTTGACAGGGGACCGGTGGGTCTATGGCTACACCTTC
CDR3: CASSLTGDRWVYGYTF

size: .
V: TRBV7-7
J: TRBJ1-1
D: TRBD1
DNA: TGTGCCAGCAGCTTAGAATGGACAGGGGGCGCATCGGGGACTGAAGCTTTCTTT
CDR3: CASSLEWTGGASGTEAFF

size: .
V: TRBV13
J: TRBJ2-4
D: .
DNA: TGTGCCAGCAGCTTAGCGGGAGCCAAAAACATTCAGTACTTC
CDR3: CASSLAGAKNIQYF

size: .
V: TRBV6-4
J: TRBJ2-3
D: TRBD2
DNA: TGTGCCAGCAGTGTAGCGGGGGGAGCAGATACGCAGTATTTT
CDR3: CASSVAGGADTQYF

size: .
V: TRBV29-1
J: TRBJ2-3
D: TRBD1
DNA: TGCAGCGTTGAAGACAGACTCAGGGGGAGAGCAAGCACAGATACGCAGTATTTT
CDR3: CSVEDRLRGRASTDTQYF

size: .
V: TRBV29-1
J: TRBJ2-1
D: TRBD2
DNA: TGCAGCGTCGCAAGCGGGGGATACAATGAGCAGTTCTTC
CDR3: CSVASGGYNEQFF